A selection of T cell receptor beta chains follows, all from one sample in a study of cytomegalovirus exposure and HLA in healthy donors. Sequenced by immunoSEQ multiplex PCR; TCRdb stores in-frame clones only, minus some. Of 110,000 to 150,000 clones in the sample, 72% were seen once. The sequencing sample was made of PBMCs. The receptor source for this set is a man aged 40-55 years in good health and CMV-seronegative. The CDR3 runs from the conserved cysteine through the conserved F or W. D genes are given only for firm matches. Clone size is shown for a subset of rows, as once, few, many or a class of expanded clone.

j_call: TRBJ2-7; clone_size: -; d_call: -; v_call: TRBV15; cdr3_nt: TGTGCCACCAGCCGCAGGGGACCCTACGAGCAGTACTTC; cdr3_aa: CATSRRGPYEQYF
j_call: TRBJ1-1; clone_size: few; d_call: -; v_call: TRBV6-5; cdr3_nt: TGTGCCTCCAGTTTTGGGGGGGGATTTGACACTGAAGCTTTCTTT; cdr3_aa: CASSFGGGFDTEAFF
j_call: TRBJ2-2; clone_size: -; d_call: TRBD1; v_call: TRBV7-9; cdr3_nt: TGTGCCAGCAGCTTAGCGCTGAGGGACAGCGGGGAGCTGTTTTTT; cdr3_aa: CASSLALRDSGELFF
j_call: TRBJ2-7; clone_size: -; d_call: -; v_call: TRBV2; cdr3_nt: TGTGCCAGCAGGAGGTTCGTGAGCTCCTACGAGCAGTACTTC; cdr3_aa: CASRRFVSSYEQYF
j_call: TRBJ2-7; clone_size: -; d_call: TRBD1; v_call: TRBV7-9; cdr3_nt: TGTGCCAGCAGCCCTGGACAGGGGGTATCCTACGAGCAGTACTTC; cdr3_aa: CASSPGQGVSYEQYF
j_call: TRBJ1-1; clone_size: -; d_call: -; v_call: TRBV14; cdr3_nt: TGTGCCAGCAGCCTCTACCGGGATTGGGCTTCGAACACTGAAGCTTTCTTT; cdr3_aa: CASSLYRDWASNTEAFF
j_call: TRBJ1-1; clone_size: -; d_call: -; v_call: TRBV7-9; cdr3_nt: TGTGCCAGCAGCGTCATTTTCACTGAAGCTTTCTTT; cdr3_aa: CASSVIFTEAFF
j_call: TRBJ2-4; clone_size: -; d_call: -; v_call: TRBV9; cdr3_nt: TGTGCCAGCAGCTCAGGGGGGGCCAAAAACATTCAGTACTTC; cdr3_aa: CASSSGGAKNIQYF
j_call: TRBJ1-5; clone_size: -; d_call: -; v_call: TRBV5-1; cdr3_nt: TGCGCCAGCAGCTTGAGTTTAAGCGGTCAGCCCCAGCATTTT; cdr3_aa: CASSLSLSGQPQHF
j_call: TRBJ2-7; clone_size: -; d_call: -; v_call: TRBV5-1; cdr3_nt: TGCGCCAGCAGCCGGTTGCCGTTGAGCTCCTACGAGCAGTACTTC; cdr3_aa: CASSRLPLSSYEQYF
j_call: TRBJ1-2; clone_size: -; d_call: -; v_call: TRBV7-6; cdr3_nt: TGTGCCAGCAGCCTAAACCCAGGTGGCTACACCTTC; cdr3_aa: CASSLNPGGYTF
j_call: TRBJ2-2; clone_size: -; d_call: TRBD2; v_call: TRBV5-1; cdr3_nt: TGCGCCAGCAGCCTCCTAGCGGGACTCACCGGGGAGCTGTTTTTT; cdr3_aa: CASSLLAGLTGELFF
j_call: TRBJ1-1; clone_size: -; d_call: -; v_call: TRBV21-1; cdr3_nt: TGTGCCAGCAGCAAGACAGGGAACACTGAAGCTTTCTTT; cdr3_aa: CASSKTGNTEAFF
j_call: TRBJ2-1; clone_size: -; d_call: -; v_call: TRBV10-3; cdr3_nt: TGTGCCATCAGTGCCGTTCCAGGCGATGAGCAGTTCTTC; cdr3_aa: CAISAVPGDEQFF
j_call: TRBJ2-7; clone_size: few; d_call: TRBD1; v_call: TRBV27; cdr3_nt: TGTGCCAGCAGTTTTTACAGGGGGTACGAGCAGTACTTC; cdr3_aa: CASSFYRGYEQYF
j_call: TRBJ2-1; clone_size: once; d_call: TRBD1; v_call: TRBV4-1; cdr3_nt: TGCGCCAGCAGCCAACAACAGGGGCCACCCTCCTACAATGAGCAGTTCTTC; cdr3_aa: CASSQQQGPPSYNEQFF
j_call: TRBJ1-5; clone_size: -; d_call: TRBD1; v_call: TRBV6-1; cdr3_nt: TGTGCCAGCAGTGCCGCGGCGGGACAGGGTAATCAGCCCCAGCATTTT; cdr3_aa: CASSAAAGQGNQPQHF
j_call: TRBJ2-1; clone_size: -; d_call: -; v_call: TRBV4-3; cdr3_nt: TGCGCCAGCAGCCAAGCCCCGGGAGGGGGCGATGAGCAGTTCTTC; cdr3_aa: CASSQAPGGGDEQFF
j_call: TRBJ2-3; clone_size: -; d_call: TRBD2; v_call: TRBV7-6; cdr3_nt: TGTGCCAGCAGAAGGACGGCGGGAGACACAGATACGCAGTATTTT; cdr3_aa: CASRRTAGDTDTQYF
j_call: TRBJ1-2; clone_size: -; d_call: TRBD1; v_call: TRBV6-1; cdr3_nt: TGTGCCAGCAGGACAGGGGTTAACTATGGCTACACCTTC; cdr3_aa: CASRTGVNYGYTF
j_call: TRBJ1-2; clone_size: few; d_call: -; v_call: TRBV6-6; cdr3_nt: TGTGCCAGCAGTTATCGGGGGGGGACGGATGGCTACACCTTC; cdr3_aa: CASSYRGGTDGYTF
j_call: TRBJ1-2; clone_size: -; d_call: -; v_call: TRBV7-2; cdr3_nt: TGTGCCAGCAGCCCCCATCTGTTACTCTATGGCTACACCTTC; cdr3_aa: CASSPHLLLYGYTF
j_call: TRBJ2-7; clone_size: -; d_call: TRBD1; v_call: TRBV7-2; cdr3_nt: TGTGCCAGCAGCTTAGGGGGTCCCGGGACAGGGGCCCAAGAGTACTTC; cdr3_aa: CASSLGGPGTGAQEYF
j_call: TRBJ1-1; clone_size: few; d_call: -; v_call: TRBV27; cdr3_nt: TGTGCCAGCAGTTCGTGGGTCGGCGGGGACACTGAAGCTTTCTTT; cdr3_aa: CASSSWVGGDTEAFF
j_call: TRBJ2-1; clone_size: -; d_call: TRBD2; v_call: TRBV4-1; cdr3_nt: TGCGCCAGCAGCCTCCTAGCGGGGGGGCAGTTTGAGCAGTTCTTC; cdr3_aa: CASSLLAGGQFEQFF
j_call: TRBJ2-5; clone_size: once; d_call: TRBD1; v_call: TRBV5-1; cdr3_nt: TGCGCCAGCAGCCTGGGACAGGGGGCCCAAGAGACCCAGTACTTC; cdr3_aa: CASSLGQGAQETQYF
j_call: TRBJ1-4; clone_size: -; d_call: -; v_call: TRBV6-5; cdr3_nt: TGTGCCAGCAGGGATCAGGGTCTAACTAATGAAAAACTGTTTTTT; cdr3_aa: CASRDQGLTNEKLFF
j_call: TRBJ2-7; clone_size: -; d_call: TRBD1; v_call: TRBV10-3; cdr3_nt: TGTGCCATCAGTGAGACAGGGGCAGGCGAGCAGTACTTC; cdr3_aa: CAISETGAGEQYF
j_call: TRBJ2-7; clone_size: -; d_call: TRBD2; v_call: TRBV4-3; cdr3_nt: TGCGCCAGCAGCCACCTAGCGGGAGCCTCCTACGAGCAGTACTTC; cdr3_aa: CASSHLAGASYEQYF
j_call: TRBJ1-1; clone_size: few; d_call: -; v_call: TRBV5-4; cdr3_nt: TGTGCCAGCAGCCCTAGGGGGGGCCAGCCGCCCGGGAACACTGAAGCTTTCTTT; cdr3_aa: CASSPRGGQPPGNTEAFF
j_call: TRBJ2-2; clone_size: -; d_call: TRBD2; v_call: TRBV6-5; cdr3_nt: TGTGCCAGCAGTTACTCGAGGACTAGCAGGACCGGGGAGCTGTTTTTT; cdr3_aa: CASSYSRTSRTGELFF
j_call: TRBJ1-6; clone_size: -; d_call: -; v_call: TRBV7-3; cdr3_nt: TGTGCCAGCAGCGCAACAGGAGCCAATTCACCCCTCCACTTT; cdr3_aa: CASSATGANSPLHF
j_call: TRBJ2-7; clone_size: -; d_call: TRBD2; v_call: TRBV6-5; cdr3_nt: TGTGCCAGCAGACTGACTAGCGGGGGGGCCTACGAGCAGTACTTC; cdr3_aa: CASRLTSGGAYEQYF
j_call: TRBJ2-4; clone_size: -; d_call: TRBD1; v_call: TRBV2; cdr3_nt: TGTGCCAGCGGACGTCAGGGGGCGGGCATTCAGTACTTC; cdr3_aa: CASGRQGAGIQYF
j_call: TRBJ2-7; clone_size: -; d_call: -; v_call: TRBV9; cdr3_nt: TGTGCCAGCAGCGTAAGGACGGGAGTAGAGCAGTACTTC; cdr3_aa: CASSVRTGVEQYF
j_call: TRBJ1-1; clone_size: -; d_call: -; v_call: TRBV6-5; cdr3_nt: TGTGCCAGCGCCAGGGACATCATGAACACTGAAGCTTTCTTT; cdr3_aa: CASARDIMNTEAFF
j_call: TRBJ2-3; clone_size: -; d_call: TRBD2; v_call: TRBV7-6; cdr3_nt: TGTGCCAGCAGCTTCTGGGGACTAGCGGGAACAGATACGCAGTATTTT; cdr3_aa: CASSFWGLAGTDTQYF
j_call: TRBJ1-2; clone_size: few; d_call: -; v_call: TRBV9; cdr3_nt: TGTGCCAGCAGCCCCTCCACGGCTAACTATGGCTACACCTTC; cdr3_aa: CASSPSTANYGYTF
j_call: TRBJ2-6; clone_size: -; d_call: -; v_call: TRBV5-8; cdr3_nt: TGTGCCACCTCCGAGGGCTCTGGGGCCAACGTCCTGACTTTC; cdr3_aa: CATSEGSGANVLTF
j_call: TRBJ1-5; clone_size: -; d_call: TRBD1; v_call: TRBV7-2; cdr3_nt: TGTGCCAGCAGCACCGGGACAGGGGGCAATCAGCCCCAGCATTTT; cdr3_aa: CASSTGTGGNQPQHF
j_call: TRBJ1-2; clone_size: -; d_call: -; v_call: TRBV7-8; cdr3_nt: TGTGCCAGCAGCTTAGTCAGGGGACGGAGTAACTATGGCTACACCTTC; cdr3_aa: CASSLVRGRSNYGYTF
j_call: TRBJ1-1; clone_size: -; d_call: -; v_call: TRBV19; cdr3_nt: TGTGCCAGTAGTATAGGACGGACTTACCTAAACACTGAAGCTTTCTTT; cdr3_aa: CASSIGRTYLNTEAFF
j_call: TRBJ2-3; clone_size: -; d_call: TRBD1; v_call: TRBV9; cdr3_nt: TGTGCCAGCAGCGAATACAGGGGGCGCACAGATACGCAGTATTTT; cdr3_aa: CASSEYRGRTDTQYF
j_call: TRBJ2-7; clone_size: -; d_call: TRBD2; v_call: TRBV4-3; cdr3_nt: TGCGCCAGCAGCCAAGAATACGGGAGGGCGTTTAGTTACGGGTACGAGCAGTACTTC; cdr3_aa: CASSQEYGRAFSYGYEQYF
j_call: TRBJ1-2; clone_size: -; d_call: -; v_call: TRBV25-1; cdr3_nt: TGTGCCAGCAGTGCGGCTCAATTTGGGCGCTACACCTTC; cdr3_aa: CASSAAQFGRYTF
j_call: TRBJ1-5; clone_size: few; d_call: -; v_call: TRBV27; cdr3_nt: TGTGCCAGCACCCCCCCCGGGGGTCAGCCCCAGCATTTT; cdr3_aa: CASTPPGGQPQHF
j_call: TRBJ2-2; clone_size: -; d_call: -; v_call: TRBV9; cdr3_nt: TGTGCCAGCAGCCCGAGTTTGGCGGGAAACACCGGGGAGCTGTTTTTT; cdr3_aa: CASSPSLAGNTGELFF
j_call: TRBJ2-7; clone_size: few; d_call: TRBD2; v_call: TRBV4-1; cdr3_nt: TGCGCCAGCAGCCAAACACCCCAGCGACTAGCGGGAGCCTACGAGCAGTACTTC; cdr3_aa: CASSQTPQRLAGAYEQYF
j_call: TRBJ2-1; clone_size: -; d_call: -; v_call: TRBV19; cdr3_nt: TGTGCCAGTAGTATTCAGGGTTTCAATGAGCAGTTCTTC; cdr3_aa: CASSIQGFNEQFF
j_call: TRBJ2-7; clone_size: -; d_call: -; v_call: TRBV27; cdr3_nt: TGTGCCAGCAGCCTAGCGCGCTCCTACGAGCAGTACTTC; cdr3_aa: CASSLARSYEQYF
j_call: TRBJ2-7; clone_size: -; d_call: TRBD1; v_call: TRBV6-5; cdr3_nt: TGTGCCAGCAGTTGGGCCAGGGACAGTTCGTATGAGCAGTACTTC; cdr3_aa: CASSWARDSSYEQYF
j_call: TRBJ2-7; clone_size: -; d_call: TRBD2; v_call: TRBV7-2; cdr3_nt: TGTGCCAGCAGCTTAGCTCTAGCGGGAGGGCGCGAGCAGTACTTC; cdr3_aa: CASSLALAGGREQYF
j_call: TRBJ2-5; clone_size: -; d_call: -; v_call: TRBV5-1; cdr3_nt: TGCGCCAGCAGCTCCCAGGGCCAAGAGACCCAGTACTTC; cdr3_aa: CASSSQGQETQYF
j_call: TRBJ1-2; clone_size: few; d_call: TRBD1; v_call: TRBV4-1; cdr3_nt: TGCGCCAGCAGCCAGCGGGGACAGCGCTATGGCTACACCTTC; cdr3_aa: CASSQRGQRYGYTF
j_call: TRBJ1-5; clone_size: few; d_call: -; v_call: TRBV7-9; cdr3_nt: TGTGCCAGCACCCAGGGAAACAGCAATCAGCCCCAGCATTTT; cdr3_aa: CASTQGNSNQPQHF